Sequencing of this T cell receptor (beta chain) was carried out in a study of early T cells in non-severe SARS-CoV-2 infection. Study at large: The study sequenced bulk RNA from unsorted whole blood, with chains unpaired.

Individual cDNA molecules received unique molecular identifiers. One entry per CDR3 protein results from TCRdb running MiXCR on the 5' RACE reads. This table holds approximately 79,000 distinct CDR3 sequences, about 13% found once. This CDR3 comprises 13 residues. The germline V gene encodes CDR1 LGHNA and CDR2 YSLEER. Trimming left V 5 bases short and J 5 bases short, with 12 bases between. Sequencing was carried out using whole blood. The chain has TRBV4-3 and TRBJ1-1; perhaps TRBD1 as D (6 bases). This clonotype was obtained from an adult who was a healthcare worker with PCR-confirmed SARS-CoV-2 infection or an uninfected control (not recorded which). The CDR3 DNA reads TGCGCCAGCAGCACTCAGAGGGGGACTGAAGCTTTCTTT. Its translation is CASSTQRGTEAFF.